This paragraph reports one T cell receptor (beta chain). Its antigen is not known. Other DNA sequences in the same sample also yield this CDR3. Naive CD8 populations comprised CD45RO-negative cells positively selected for CCR7, excluding terminally differentiated effector memory CD45RA+ cells. The data stem from a study of shared clonotypes between healthy human individuals. The protocol was immunoSEQ multiplex PCR, while the TCRdb copy is restricted to in-frame clones and leaves out a portion. This table has about 2 million clones, about 95% appearing once. Study-wide points: Non-shared clonotypes displayed generation probabilities falling below those of clonotypes present in all four donors.

Sequencing was performed on naive CD8+ T cells sorted from blood. The TCR sequence derives from a man between 18 and 35 years old in good health.

The CDR3 loop is CASSLRGPGNTIYF. The CDR3 nucleotides are TGTGCCAGCAGTTTAAGGGGACCTGGAAACACCATATATTTT. This rearrangement joins TRBV27 to TRBJ1-3, with D maybe TRBD1 (5 bases). Trimming took 2 bases from V and 2 from J, leaving 7 bases between them. CDR1 MNHEY and CDR2 SMNVEV come from the germline V gene (reference sequence). The CDR3 loop spans 14 amino acids.